This note documents a single TCR beta chain sequence. Its antigen has not been determined. Within one base of it there is no much larger clone, and no base qualities were kept. The data derive from a study of CDR3 diversity in severe acne (dated by TCRdb to the late 2010s). Via the germline V gene (reference sequence), CDR1 is LNHNV and CDR2 YYDKDF. The CDR3 measures 17 amino acids from cysteine to phenylalanine. Just the 51-base CDR3 DNA is kept, in frame starting at base 1. V is cut by 2 bases and J by 4 bases, and the space between the germline ends is 20 bases. Library generation was performed with PCR. This sample was sequenced with an Illumina HiSeq 2000. In TCRdb, the public reads were trimmed at Q25 with fastp and aligned with MiXCR, with productive beta chains retained. Records with the same CDR3 protein are collapsed into one entry carrying the most frequent genes and DNA. Here the sample has about 85,000 distinct CDR3 sequences; about 48% occur a single time. The ten largest clones represent 10% of the sample.

Sequencing was carried out using blood. The sequence was collected from a male donor in good health, serving as a control. The chain uses TRBV15 and TRBJ1-1, with TRBD1 as a weak D call on 6 bases. The CDR3 reads CATSRPLGGRGGTEAFF. In nucleotide form, the sequence is TGTGCCACCAGCAGACCCCTCGGGGGGCGCGGCGGCACTGAAGCTTTCTTT. The entire variable domain, with the stretches around the CDR3 drawn from the reference TRBV15 and TRBJ1-1 proteins, is DAMVIQNPRYQVTQFGKPVTLSCSQTLNHNVMYWYQQKSSQAPKLLFHYYDKDFNNEADTPDNFQSRRPNTSFCFLDIRSPGLGDTAMYLCATSRPLGGRGGTEAFFGQGTRLTVV.